This is a list of T cell receptor beta chains from one sample in a study of blood T cell repertoires in COVID-19. Assay: immunoSEQ multiplex PCR; the TCRdb copy retains only in-frame clones and omits some. The repertoire consists of 270,000 or so clones, with approximately 85% occurring once and the leading ten covering less than 15%. Source material: peripheral blood. The receptors shown here come from a human donor in a cohort sampled during active COVID-19. Both conserved end residues are part of each CDR3. D genes are given only for firm matches. Only part of the rows carry a size: once, few, many, or a class if the clone is expanded.

D: NA; V: TRBV18; J: TRBJ2-7; size: NA; CDR3: CASSPLDSSYEQYF
D: TRBD1; V: TRBV3-1/TRBV3-2; J: TRBJ2-7; size: NA; CDR3: CASSLQGAGYEQYF
D: TRBD1; V: TRBV7-7; J: TRBJ2-3; size: NA; CDR3: CASSTGQGGTDTQYF
D: NA; V: TRBV7-9; J: TRBJ2-2; size: once; CDR3: CASSLTTNTGELFF
D: TRBD2; V: TRBV12-5; J: TRBJ2-5; size: NA; CDR3: CASGTTSGKETQYF
D: TRBD1; V: TRBV7-8; J: TRBJ1-2; size: NA; CDR3: CASSLERTGLRGYTF
D: TRBD1; V: TRBV18; J: TRBJ2-3; size: NA; CDR3: CASSPRRTGGGDTQYF
D: NA; V: TRBV4-1; J: TRBJ1-5; size: NA; CDR3: CASSLRGGLGYQPQHF
D: NA; V: TRBV11-2; J: TRBJ1-1; size: NA; CDR3: CASSPGQNTEAFF
D: NA; V: TRBV7-3; J: TRBJ2-3; size: few; CDR3: CASSLWSKDTQYF
D: NA; V: TRBV5-1; J: TRBJ1-1; size: once; CDR3: CASSHGVGTEAFF
D: TRBD2; V: TRBV9; J: TRBJ2-2; size: NA; CDR3: CASSVGLAGTGELFF
D: TRBD1; V: TRBV18; J: TRBJ2-5; size: NA; CDR3: CASSLTDRAETQYF
D: TRBD2; V: TRBV5-3; J: TRBJ2-1; size: NA; CDR3: CARSCGGEGLEQFF
D: NA; V: TRBV12-3/TRBV12-4; J: TRBJ2-7; size: NA; CDR3: CASSWGQAYEQYF
D: TRBD1; V: TRBV29-1; J: TRBJ2-7; size: NA; CDR3: CSVEGGTGAEQYF
D: NA; V: TRBV24-1; J: TRBJ2-2; size: NA; CDR3: CATSDLGGSITGELFF
D: NA; V: TRBV10-2; J: TRBJ2-7; size: NA; CDR3: CASSESPGLSYEQYF
D: TRBD1; V: TRBV3-1/TRBV3-2; J: TRBJ2-7; size: once; CDR3: CASSPLLDRSLYEQYF
D: NA; V: TRBV30; J: TRBJ2-7; size: once; CDR3: CAWSWGPSEQYF
D: TRBD2; V: TRBV27; J: TRBJ2-3; size: NA; CDR3: CASMGLGSTDTQYF
D: TRBD2; V: TRBV4-1; J: TRBJ2-1; size: few; CDR3: CASSRQTSGDNEQFF
D: TRBD1; V: TRBV4-3; J: TRBJ1-2; size: NA; CDR3: CASSQATGTGFGYTF
D: TRBD1; V: TRBV6-5; J: TRBJ1-4; size: NA; CDR3: CASKGQNNEKLFF
D: NA; V: TRBV7-2; J: TRBJ1-2; size: NA; CDR3: CASSLNRQSYTF
D: TRBD1; V: TRBV18; J: TRBJ1-2; size: NA; CDR3: CASSPGQGVANYGYTF
D: TRBD2; V: TRBV5-8; J: TRBJ2-1; size: few; CDR3: CASSLVAGGGNEQFF
D: TRBD1; V: TRBV5-1; J: TRBJ2-5; size: once; CDR3: CASSRQGRETQYF
D: TRBD1; V: TRBV2; J: TRBJ2-7; size: NA; CDR3: CASSDTGTVYEQYF
D: NA; V: TRBV5-4; J: TRBJ1-1; size: NA; CDR3: CASSLVSDTEAFF
D: TRBD1; V: TRBV5-1; J: TRBJ2-1; size: NA; CDR3: CASRPDRSYNEQFF
D: TRBD2; V: TRBV6-5; J: TRBJ2-7; size: NA; CDR3: CASSPTSGIYEQYF
D: TRBD1; V: TRBV23-1; J: TRBJ1-5; size: NA; CDR3: CASGHGPGGSKPQHF
D: NA; V: TRBV18; J: TRBJ2-7; size: NA; CDR3: CASSPAGRSYEQYF
D: NA; V: TRBV10-2; J: TRBJ2-7; size: NA; CDR3: CASSEFLRAYEQYF
D: NA; V: TRBV3-1/TRBV3-2; J: TRBJ2-2; size: NA; CDR3: CASSPEDTGELFF
D: TRBD1; V: TRBV19; J: TRBJ1-2; size: NA; CDR3: CASSRRQGASYGYTF
D: NA; V: TRBV7-8; J: TRBJ2-3; size: NA; CDR3: CASSFLARTDTQYF
D: NA; V: TRBV7-2; J: TRBJ2-5; size: few; CDR3: CASSFLGVETQYF
D: NA; V: TRBV18; J: TRBJ1-3; size: NA; CDR3: CASSPAWATGNTIYF